This TCR beta chain came from a study of T cells in localized non-small cell lung cancer. Points from the study as a whole: Sequencing was limited to one tumor region, leaving the possibility of heterogeneity open. A median of 57 of the top 100 tumor clones appeared in adjacent lung, which was paired and uninvolved. Of the tissues analyzed, uninvolved adjacent lung showed maximal T cell clonality, greater than tumor.

CDR1 is LGHNA and CDR2 is YSLEER in the germline V gene. The J segment lost 2 bases and the V segment lost 4 bases, leaving 4 bases of the junction unmatched. The CDR3 contains 14 residues. For this clone: Its antigen is not identified.

Generated by immunoSEQ multiplex PCR, the TCRdb table keeps only in-frame clones and is missing some. Of 61,000 or so clones in the sample, 86% were seen once. V usage is TRBV4-3 and J usage is TRBJ1-2; 7 nucleotides line up with TRBD1. The receptor was derived from a woman between 35 and 70 years old with stage I lung adenocarcinoma. The material sequenced was peripheral blood, taken before any cancer treatment. The CDR3 reads CASSLGQANYGYTF. Here the CDR3 DNA reads TGCGCCAGCAGCCTAGGACAGGCCAACTATGGCTACACCTTC.